This TCR beta chain was retrieved from a study of T cell repertoires in cytomegalovirus infection. Study-level information: The public TCR beta signatures pointed to both CMV infection and matching HLA type.

TCRdb used MiXCR to reprocess the reads, holding one entry per CDR3 protein. This sample carries roughly 800,000 distinct CDR3 sequences, around 29% of them seen once, and the ten largest clones take about 12%. This clonotype was seen a single time. The antigen is unknown. This receptor was identified in a human donor in good health (CMV status not recorded). Some clones in this sample may be carry-over from other donors' samples. This material consisted of cultured CD8+ T cells from PBMCs, taken from culture after CMV antigen stimulation.

The CDR3 sequence is CASSLIAGGQPQHF. The CDR3 nucleotides are TGTGCCAGCAGTTTGATTGCAGGGGGACAGCCCCAGCATTTT. The chain combines TRBV27 with TRBJ1-5, with TRBD1 matching over 7 bases. The germline V gene encodes CDR1 MNHEY and CDR2 SMNVEV (reference sequence). The CDR3 is made up of 14 amino acids. V lost 3 bases and J lost 7; bases outside the gene matches: 6.